A selection of T cell receptor beta chains follows, all from one sample in a study of blood T cell repertoires in COVID-19. The method was immunoSEQ multiplex PCR; TCRdb's version includes in-frame clones alone and lacks a portion of them. The sample shows roughly 220,000 clones, 82% of them seen only once. Material for sequencing was peripheral blood. These receptors originate from a woman of 80 years or more with COVID-19, enrolled during active disease. Each CDR3 is given with its conserved first and last residue. A D gene is named only where the DNA matches it firmly. Clone size is not always given. Where it is, it says once, few, many or a class for expanded clones.

cdr3_nt,cdr3_aa,j_call,v_call,clone_size,d_call
TGTGCCAGCAGTCTACAGAGTTCCACTGAAGCTTTCTTT,CASSLQSSTEAFF,TRBJ1-1,TRBV6-5,NA,NA
TGTGCCAGCAGCCAGATGAGGACTGAAGCTTTCTTT,CASSQMRTEAFF,TRBJ1-1,TRBV3-1/TRBV3-2,NA,NA
TGTGCCAGCAGCTTAGCGCAGGGGCTTAGTGGTGAAGCTTTCTTT,CASSLAQGLSGEAFF,TRBJ1-1,TRBV7-9,once,NA
TGTGCCAGCGGGAGGGCTAGCGGGGGTCAAGAGACCCAGTACTTC,CASGRASGGQETQYF,TRBJ2-5,TRBV27,once,TRBD2
TGCGCCAGCAGCCCGGGGGGTCTCAGTGGAAACACCATATATTTT,CASSPGGLSGNTIYF,TRBJ1-3,TRBV5-1,few,NA
TGTGCCAGCAGCTTAGTGGCAGGGGGCCCGAACACTGAAGCTTTCTTT,CASSLVAGGPNTEAFF,TRBJ1-1,TRBV7-9,NA,TRBD1
NA,CASSLTFGSNQPQHF,TRBJ1-5,TRBV19,NA,NA
TGTGCCAGTAGTCCTTCACTCCGGACAGGGGCGACAAACTATGGCTACACCTTC,CASSPSLRTGATNYGYTF,TRBJ1-2,TRBV19,NA,TRBD1
TGTGCCAGCAGTTACCCTCAGCGCGGAGGAGGTAGGAATGAGCAGTTCTTC,CASSYPQRGGGRNEQFF,TRBJ2-1,TRBV6-2/TRBV6-3,NA,NA
TGTGCCAGCAGCCAATTATCTGGAAACACCATATATTTT,CASSQLSGNTIYF,TRBJ1-3,TRBV3-1/TRBV3-2,few,NA
TGTGCCAGCAGTCTAGATTATAGTCCTCTAGCGGGAACCCTCGTCTACGCAGATACGCAGTATTTT,CASSLDYSPLAGTLVYADTQYF,TRBJ2-3,TRBV28,NA,TRBD2
TGTGCCAGCAGCTCGGGACAGAACCCCACCTTC,CASSSGQNPTF,TRBJ1-2,TRBV5-4,NA,TRBD1
TGTGCCAGCAGCTTAGCGCTAGTAGGGAGCGAGCAGTTCTTC,CASSLALVGSEQFF,TRBJ2-1,TRBV7-2,NA,NA
TGTGCCAGCTCACCGGAGGGGCGAGAGCAGTTCTTC,CASSPEGREQFF,TRBJ2-1,TRBV18,NA,NA
TGTGCCAGCAGTGACTCCCCGGCCAGCGGGGACAATGAGCAGTTCTTC,CASSDSPASGDNEQFF,TRBJ2-1,TRBV6-4,NA,TRBD2
TGTGCCAGCAGCGTACTCCACCTTGGACAGGCTGAAGCTTTCTTT,CASSVLHLGQAEAFF,TRBJ1-1,TRBV9,few,TRBD1
TGTGCCAGTAAGGGACTGAAGAAAGCCAAAAACATTCAGTACTTC,CASKGLKKAKNIQYF,TRBJ2-4,TRBV19,NA,NA
TGTGCCAGCAGCTCACACGGACAGGGCAAGGGTGAAAAACTGTTTTTT,CASSSHGQGKGEKLFF,TRBJ1-4,TRBV13,once,TRBD1
TGTGCCAGCTCCTTCTCGTCCTTTAATGAGCAGTTCTTC,CASSFSSFNEQFF,TRBJ2-1,TRBV18,NA,NA
TGTGCCAGCAAACAGGGGGCCCGCATCTATGGCTACACCTTC,CASKQGARIYGYTF,TRBJ1-2,TRBV6-5,NA,TRBD1
TGTGCCAGCACCCCGTCTCAGGGGGCTGGCGAGCAGTACTTC,CASTPSQGAGEQYF,TRBJ2-7,TRBV7-9,NA,TRBD1
TGTGCCAGCAGCGTAGGACAGGGGGCCGACAATGAGCAGTTCTTC,CASSVGQGADNEQFF,TRBJ2-1,TRBV9,NA,TRBD1
TGTGCCATCAGCGAGCGGGGGTCCTACGAGCAGTACTTC,CAISERGSYEQYF,TRBJ2-7,TRBV10-3,NA,TRBD2
TGCGCCAGCAGCCAAGATGCGGGGGGGCCCTACGAGCAGTACTTC,CASSQDAGGPYEQYF,TRBJ2-7,TRBV4-1,NA,TRBD2
TGTGCCAGCAGCCAGACAGATACGCAGTATTTT,CASSQTDTQYF,TRBJ2-3,TRBV6-5,NA,NA
TGTGCCACCAGTGATTTAGACAGCTCCTACAATGAGCAGTTCTTC,CATSDLDSSYNEQFF,TRBJ2-1,TRBV24-1,NA,NA
TGCGCCAGCAGCTTGGCGATGGGGGGGCAAGAGACCCAGTACTTC,CASSLAMGGQETQYF,TRBJ2-5,TRBV5-1,NA,TRBD2
TGTGCCAGCAGTTTAATCAAGTTCGGGGGGGGTAGCACAGATACGCAGTATTTT,CASSLIKFGGGSTDTQYF,TRBJ2-3,TRBV27,NA,TRBD2
TGCGCCAGCAGCCTACAGGGACAAAACAATGAGCAGTTCTTC,CASSLQGQNNEQFF,TRBJ2-1,TRBV5-1,NA,NA
TGCAGCGTTTACAAACTATCAGGGTCCTTCGCCGGTAGGACCTTC,CSVYKLSGSFAGRTF,TRBJ1-2,TRBV29-1,NA,NA
TGTGCCAGCAGCCGACAGGGAAATCAGCCCCAGCATTTT,CASSRQGNQPQHF,TRBJ1-5,TRBV4-2,NA,TRBD1
TGTGCCAGCAGCCCCCGTAAGGACAGGATAAACACTGAAGCTTTCTTT,CASSPRKDRINTEAFF,TRBJ1-1,TRBV5-4,NA,TRBD1
TGTGCCAGCTCTCAGAAGGGGGAAGAAGTTGGCTACACCTTC,CASSQKGEEVGYTF,TRBJ1-2,TRBV18,NA,NA
TGTGCCAGCAGCCAAGGGGGACTAGCCGGGTACGAGCAGTACTTC,CASSQGGLAGYEQYF,TRBJ2-7,TRBV3-1/TRBV3-2,once,TRBD2
TGCGCCAGCAGCATTCGACAGAACACTGAAGCTTTCTTT,CASSIRQNTEAFF,TRBJ1-1,TRBV5-1,NA,NA
TGTGCCAGCTCACTCATAACAGGGGAAAATCCAGGCACCTTC,CASSLITGENPGTF,TRBJ1-2,TRBV18,NA,TRBD1
TGTGCCAGCAGTTTAGGAATAGGGACAGGGGGGAATTCACCCCTCCACTTT,CASSLGIGTGGNSPLHF,TRBJ1-6,TRBV28,NA,TRBD1
TGCGCCAGCAGCTTGGATACAGTCAAAGTTTATGGCTACACCTTC,CASSLDTVKVYGYTF,TRBJ1-2,TRBV5-1,NA,NA
TGTGCCAGCAGTTTTAATGGGCACCTCACCGGGGAGCTGTTTTTT,CASSFNGHLTGELFF,TRBJ2-2,TRBV28,NA,NA
TGTGCCAGCAGAGAAGGGGCGACAGGGAGGGAGACCCAGTACTTC,CASREGATGRETQYF,TRBJ2-5,TRBV28,once,NA
TGTGCCAGCAGCGGCCCCTTAAGGGGGGAGCAGTACTTC,CASSGPLRGEQYF,TRBJ2-7,TRBV9,NA,NA
TGCAGTGCTAGTAAGCCGGATGAAAAACTGTTTTTT,CSASKPDEKLFF,TRBJ1-4,TRBV20-1,NA,NA
TGTGCCAGCAGCCAGGGCAGGGGCGCTGAAGCTTTCTTT,CASSQGRGAEAFF,TRBJ1-1,TRBV14,NA,NA
TGTGCCAGCAGACCTTCGGGACAGTTTGCGGGGGAGCAGTACTTC,CASRPSGQFAGEQYF,TRBJ2-7,TRBV6-5,few,NA
TGTGCCTGGAACGAGGGAGGTGAAGCTTTCTTT,CAWNEGGEAFF,TRBJ1-1,TRBV30,NA,NA
TGTGCCAGCAGCCCGGACAGCCGCTATGGCTACACCTTC,CASSPDSRYGYTF,TRBJ1-2,TRBV5-4,few,NA